The 14 T cell receptor beta chains below come from one sample, sequenced in a study of blood T cell repertoires in COVID-19. TCRdb's table, derived via immunoSEQ multiplex PCR, lists solely in-frame clones and lacks some. The sample shows about 200,000 clones, around 90% of them seen only once. Sequenced sample: PBMCs or T cells enriched from blood (not recorded which). These receptor sequences come from a woman aged 25-40 years who had recovered from COVID-19.

The chain combines TRBV19 with TRBJ1-3; D is unclear. Germline V gene lookup returns CDR1 LNHDA and CDR2 SQIVND (reference sequence). CDR3 length: 18 amino acids. Trimming stripped 3 bases from V and 0 bases from J, with 18 bases between. The CDR3 coding sequence is TGTGCCAGTAGTATGGGGAGTTCGGGCCTACGCTCTGGAAACACCATATATTTT. Its translation is CASSMGSSGLRSGNTIYF. The variable domain in full, with the rest retrieved from reference TRBV19 and TRBJ1-3, is DGGITQSPKYLFRKEGQNVTLSCEQNLNHDAMYWYRQDPGQGLRLIYYSQIVNDFQKGDIAEGYSVSREKKESFPLTVTSAQKNPTAFYLCASSMGSSGLRSGNTIYFGEGSWLTVV.

The chain links TRBV7-9 to TRBJ1-2; no reliable D call. The CDR3 sequence is 12 residues long. Trimming took 1 base from V and 7 from J, leaving 7 bases between them. Germline-derived CDR1 and CDR2 are SEHNR and FQNEAQ (reference sequence). The DNA of the CDR3 is TGTGCCAGCAGCTTAGGATCAGGTGGCTACACCTTC. Its translation: CASSLGSGGYTF.

J is TRBJ2-7 and V is TRBV29-1; tentatively, D is TRBD1 (6 bases). From germline, CDR1 is SQVTM and CDR2 ANQGSEA. Trimming pared 8 bases from V and 6 bases from J, leaving 14 bases between. The CDR3 totals 11 residues. In nucleotides, the CDR3 is TGCAGCTCACAGGGTTCAGGCGAGCAGTACTTC. Translating gives CSSQGSGEQYF.

The CDR3 region is CASSIGGRVTEAFF. CDR3 nucleotides: TGTGCCAGTAGTATCGGGGGGCGGGTCACTGAAGCTTTCTTT. The chain links TRBV19 to TRBJ1-1, with a weak D call TRBD1 (6 bases). The V and J ends lost 3 bases and 4 bases respectively, with 12 bases between them. CDR3 length: 14 amino acids. Germline V gene lookup returns CDR1 LNHDA and CDR2 SQIVND (reference sequence).

This clone is a singleton in its sample. The chain carries TRBV6-5 and TRBJ2-5, with 7 bases aligning to TRBD1. Trimming took 0 bases from V and 5 from J; bases not matched to a gene: 3. Germline-derived CDR1 and CDR2 are MNHEY and SVGAGI. The CDR3 spans 14 residues. The CDR3 DNA follows: TGTGCCAGCAGTTACTCGGGACAGACCGAGACCCAGTACTTC. It yields the protein CASSYSGQTETQYF.

The V gene is TRBV7-9, the J gene TRBJ2-7, with D possibly TRBD1 on 6 matching bases. Germline V CDR1 and CDR2: SEHNR, FQNEAQ (reference sequence). The CDR3 has 14 residues. The ends were cut back, 11 bases at V and 1 base at J, with 18 bases in the middle. The CDR3 DNA follows: TGTGCCTCGAACCGGGACACCACTTCCTACGAGCAGTACTTC. This gives the protein CASNRDTTSYEQYF.

The chain combines TRBV5-1 with TRBJ2-7, with 7 bases that match TRBD1. This CDR3 contains 13 residues. Germline CDR1 is SGHRS and CDR2 is YFSETQ. Unmatched junction bases numbered 8, after V lost 4 bases and J lost 7 bases. The CDR3 nucleotides read TGCGCCAGCAGCCACGGGACAGAGATAGAGCAGTACTTC. Protein product: CASSHGTEIEQYF.

This clone was observed a few times. CDR3 protein: CASSSSVGTGNTIYF. The CDR3 nucleotides read TGTGCCAGCAGCTCAAGCGTGGGTACTGGAAACACCATATATTTT. The V gene is TRBV7-3, the J gene TRBJ1-3; no definite D call. The CDR3 extends over 15 amino acids. The germline V gene encodes CDR1 SGHTA and CDR2 FQGTGA. V shed 4 bases and J shed 2 bases, with 12 bases lying between them.

The chain uses TRBV11-3 and TRBJ2-3; D not certain. Looked up from germline, CDR1 is SGHNT and CDR2 is YENEEA. The CDR3 loop spans 14 amino acids. V lost 1 base, J lost 0 bases, and 5 bases lay in between. The CDR3 DNA reads TGTGCCAGCAGCTTAGTTGCGAGCACAGATACGCAGTATTTT. It specifies CASSLVASTDTQYF.

CDR3 nucleotide sequence: TGTGCCAGCAGCTGGGACAGGGTGGAAAACACCTTC. Its protein is CASSWDRVENTF. The chain couples TRBV5-4 to TRBJ1-2; TRBD1 agrees at 9 bases. Losses at the gene ends were 3 bases for V and 12 bases for J; bases not matched to a gene: 6. The CDR3 is 12 residues long. Germline assignment: CDR1 SGHNT and CDR2 YYREEE (reference sequence).

This clone appeared once. The chain has TRBV3-1 (or the pseudogene TRBV3-2) and TRBJ1-5; tentative D call: TRBD1 (5 bases). CDR1 is LGHDT and CDR2 is YNNKEL in the germline V gene (reference sequence). The CDR3 loop spans 14 amino acids. V lost 3 bases to trimming and J lost 3 bases, with 9 bases between them. CDR3 sequence: CASSQGHDNQPQHF. DNA of the CDR3: TGTGCCAGCAGCCAGGGGCATGACAATCAGCCCCAGCATTTT.

The chain joins TRBV5-1 to TRBJ1-2; 10 positions match TRBD1. Germline assignment: CDR1 SGHRS and CDR2 YFSETQ. CDR3 length: 18 amino acids. The junction had 12 bases not matched to a gene; V was cut back by 3 bases and J by 1 base. CDR3 loop: CASSSFGTGDFNNYGYTF. CDR3 sequence (DNA): TGCGCCAGCAGCTCTTTCGGGACAGGGGATTTTAATAACTATGGCTACACCTTC.

This chain connects TRBV21-1 to TRBJ1-4. TRBV21-1 is marked as a pseudogene. The CDR3 runs to 15 residues. The CDR3 here is CASSKERERGEKLFF. Written as DNA, the CDR3 is TGTGCCAGCAGCAAAGAGCGGGAGAGAGGTGAAAAACTGTTTTTT.

The rearrangement uses TRBV14 and TRBJ1-4; D is uncertain. Deletions cut 4 bases from V and 8 bases from J, with 11 bases between. The CDR3 length is 13 residues. Germline V gives CDR1 SGHDN, CDR2 FVKESK. The CDR3 sequence is CASSRRGGEKLFF. The CDR3 DNA follows: TGTGCCAGCAGCCGACGGGGAGGGGAAAAACTGTTTTTT.